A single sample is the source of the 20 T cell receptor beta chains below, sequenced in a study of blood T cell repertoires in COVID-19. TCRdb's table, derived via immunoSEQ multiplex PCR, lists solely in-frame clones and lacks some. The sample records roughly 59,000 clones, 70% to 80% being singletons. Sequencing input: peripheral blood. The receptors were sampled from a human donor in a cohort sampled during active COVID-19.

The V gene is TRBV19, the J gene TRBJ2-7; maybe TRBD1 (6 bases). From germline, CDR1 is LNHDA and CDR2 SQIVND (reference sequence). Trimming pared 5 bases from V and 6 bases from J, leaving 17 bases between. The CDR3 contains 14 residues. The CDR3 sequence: CASSPLGTLFEQYF. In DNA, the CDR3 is TGTGCCAGTAGTCCCCTCGGGACACTTTTCGAGCAGTACTTC.

The CDR3 protein is CASSPRGLAGGEQFF. In DNA form, the CDR3 reads TGTGCCAGCAGCCCACGGGGACTAGCGGGAGGGGAGCAGTTCTTC. This chain connects TRBV28 to TRBJ2-1; 16 nucleotides line up with TRBD2. V shed 6 bases, J shed 10 bases, and the junction held 6 bases outside the gene matches. Germline CDR1 MDHEN, CDR2 SYDVKM. The CDR3 loop spans 15 amino acids.

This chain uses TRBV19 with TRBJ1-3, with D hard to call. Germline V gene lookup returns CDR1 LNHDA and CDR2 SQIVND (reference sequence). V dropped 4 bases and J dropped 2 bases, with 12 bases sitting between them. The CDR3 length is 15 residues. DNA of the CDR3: TGTGCCAGTAGTACAAGGACCGGGACTGGAAACACCATATATTTT. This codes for CASSTRTGTGNTIYF.

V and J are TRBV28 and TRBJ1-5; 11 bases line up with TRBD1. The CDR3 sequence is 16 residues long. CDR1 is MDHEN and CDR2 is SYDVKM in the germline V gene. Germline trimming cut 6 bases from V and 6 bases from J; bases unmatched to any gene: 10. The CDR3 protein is CASSTRTGGFGQPQHF. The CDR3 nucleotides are TGTGCCAGCAGCACCCGGACAGGGGGCTTTGGTCAGCCCCAGCATTTT. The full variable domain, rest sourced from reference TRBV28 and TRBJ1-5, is DVKVTQSSRYLVKRTGEKVFLECVQDMDHENMFWYRQDPGLGLRLIYFSYDVKMKEKGDIPEGYSVSREKKERFSLILESASTNQTSMYLCASSTRTGGFGQPQHFGDGTRLSIL.

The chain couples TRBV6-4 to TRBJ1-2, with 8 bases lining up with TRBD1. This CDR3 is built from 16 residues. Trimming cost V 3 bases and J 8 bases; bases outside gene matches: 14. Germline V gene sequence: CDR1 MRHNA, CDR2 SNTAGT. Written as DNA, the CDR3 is TGTGCCAGCAGTGATTCCGGGACAGGTTCCATCGGGGGCTACACCTTC. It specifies CASSDSGTGSIGGYTF.

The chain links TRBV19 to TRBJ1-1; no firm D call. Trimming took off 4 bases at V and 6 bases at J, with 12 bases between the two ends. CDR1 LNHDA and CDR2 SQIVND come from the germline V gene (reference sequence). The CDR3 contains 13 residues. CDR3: CASSNSGRAEAFF. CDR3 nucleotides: TGTGCCAGTAGTAATTCTGGGCGCGCTGAAGCTTTCTTT.

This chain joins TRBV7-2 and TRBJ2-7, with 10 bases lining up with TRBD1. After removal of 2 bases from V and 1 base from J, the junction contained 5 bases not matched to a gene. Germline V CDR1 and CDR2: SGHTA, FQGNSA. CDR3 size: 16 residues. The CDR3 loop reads CASSLRPGQGSYEQYF. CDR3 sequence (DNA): TGTGCCAGCAGCTTAAGACCGGGACAGGGGTCCTACGAGCAGTACTTC.

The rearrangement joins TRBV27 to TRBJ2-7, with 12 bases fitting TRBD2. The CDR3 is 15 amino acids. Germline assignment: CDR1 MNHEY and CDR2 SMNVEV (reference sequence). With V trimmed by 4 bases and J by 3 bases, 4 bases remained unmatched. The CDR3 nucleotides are TGTGCCAGCAGTTCCGGACTAGCGGGACTCTACGAGCAGTACTTC. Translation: CASSSGLAGLYEQYF.

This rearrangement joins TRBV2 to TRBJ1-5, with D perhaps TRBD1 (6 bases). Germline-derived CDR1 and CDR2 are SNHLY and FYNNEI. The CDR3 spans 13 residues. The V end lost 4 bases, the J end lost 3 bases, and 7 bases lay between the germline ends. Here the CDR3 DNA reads TGTGCCAGCAGTGGGACAGTCAATCAGCCCCAGCATTTT. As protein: CASSGTVNQPQHF.

CDR3 sequence (DNA): TGTGCCAGCAGCGTAATCGGCCTAGCGACAAGCAATGAGCAGTTCTTC. Protein: CASSVIGLATSNEQFF. The rearrangement links TRBV14 to TRBJ2-1; tentatively, D is TRBD2 (6 bases). The CDR3 is 16 amino acids. Germline V lookup: CDR1 SGHDN, CDR2 FVKESK. V dropped 5 bases and J dropped 6 bases, with 20 bases sitting between them.

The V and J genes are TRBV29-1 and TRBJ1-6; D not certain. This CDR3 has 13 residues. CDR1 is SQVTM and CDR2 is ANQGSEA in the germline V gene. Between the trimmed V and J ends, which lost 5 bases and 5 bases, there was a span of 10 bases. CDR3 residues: CSVSTYHNSPLHF. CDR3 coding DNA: TGCAGCGTTTCGACTTATCATAATTCACCCCTCCACTTT.

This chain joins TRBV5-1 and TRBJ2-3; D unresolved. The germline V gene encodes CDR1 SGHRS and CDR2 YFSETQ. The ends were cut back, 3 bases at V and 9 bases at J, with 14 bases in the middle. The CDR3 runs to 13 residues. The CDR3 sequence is CASSSSSGPTQYF. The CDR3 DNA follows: TGCGCCAGCAGCTCCTCAAGTGGGCCGACGCAGTATTTT.

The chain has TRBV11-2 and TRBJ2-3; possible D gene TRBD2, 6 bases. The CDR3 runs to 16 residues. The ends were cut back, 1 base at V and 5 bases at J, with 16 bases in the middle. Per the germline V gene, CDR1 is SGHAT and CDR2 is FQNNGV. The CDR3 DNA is TGTGCCAGCAGCTTAGCGGGAGTGTTGTCGGGAGATACGCAGTATTTT. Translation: CASSLAGVLSGDTQYF.

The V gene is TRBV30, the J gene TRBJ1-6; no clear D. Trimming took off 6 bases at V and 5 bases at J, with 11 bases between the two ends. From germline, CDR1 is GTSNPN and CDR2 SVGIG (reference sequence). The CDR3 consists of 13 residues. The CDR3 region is CACEGWDNSPLHF. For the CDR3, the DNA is TGTGCCTGTGAGGGCTGGGATAATTCACCCCTCCACTTT.

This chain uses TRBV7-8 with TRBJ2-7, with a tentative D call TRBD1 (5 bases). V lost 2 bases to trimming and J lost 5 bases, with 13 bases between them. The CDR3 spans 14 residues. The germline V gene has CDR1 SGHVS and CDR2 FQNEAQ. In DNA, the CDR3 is TGTGCCAGCAGCTTACGCCCAGGGTTCCACGAGCAGTACTTC. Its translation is CASSLRPGFHEQYF.

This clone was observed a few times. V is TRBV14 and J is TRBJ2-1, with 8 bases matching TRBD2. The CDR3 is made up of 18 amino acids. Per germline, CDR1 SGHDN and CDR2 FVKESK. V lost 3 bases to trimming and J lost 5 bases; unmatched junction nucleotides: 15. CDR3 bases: TGTGCCAGCAGCCAGATTGGGGTCGCGGGAGGAGGGGACAATGAGCAGTTCTTC. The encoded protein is CASSQIGVAGGGDNEQFF.

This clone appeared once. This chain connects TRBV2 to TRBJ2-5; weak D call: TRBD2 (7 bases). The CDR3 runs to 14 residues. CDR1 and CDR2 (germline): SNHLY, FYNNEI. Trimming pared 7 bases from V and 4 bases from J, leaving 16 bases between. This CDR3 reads CASKGRGGAETQYF. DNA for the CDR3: TGTGCCAGCAAAGGGAGAGGGGGGGCAGAGACCCAGTACTTC.

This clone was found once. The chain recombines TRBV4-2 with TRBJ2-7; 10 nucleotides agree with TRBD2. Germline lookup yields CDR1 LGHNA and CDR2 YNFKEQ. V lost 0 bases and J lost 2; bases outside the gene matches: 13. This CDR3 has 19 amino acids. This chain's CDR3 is CASSQEEGRTSGQTYEQYF. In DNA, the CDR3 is TGTGCCAGCAGCCAAGAAGAGGGAAGGACTAGCGGACAGACCTACGAGCAGTACTTC.

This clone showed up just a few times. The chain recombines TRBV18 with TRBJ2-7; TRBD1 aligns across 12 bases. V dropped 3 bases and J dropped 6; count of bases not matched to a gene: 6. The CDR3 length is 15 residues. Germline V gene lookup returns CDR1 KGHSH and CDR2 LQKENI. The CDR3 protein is CASSPVAGQGAEQYF. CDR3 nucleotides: TGTGCCAGCTCACCTGTAGCGGGACAGGGGGCCGAGCAGTACTTC.

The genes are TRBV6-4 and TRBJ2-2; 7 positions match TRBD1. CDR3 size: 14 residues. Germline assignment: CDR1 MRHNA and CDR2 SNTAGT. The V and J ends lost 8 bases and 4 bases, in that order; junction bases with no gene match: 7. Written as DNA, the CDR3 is TGTGCCAGCCATGCGACAGGGCTCACCGGGGAGCTGTTTTTT. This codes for CASHATGLTGELFF.